A single sample is the source of the 27 T cell receptor beta chains below, sequenced in a study of glioma-infiltrating T cells (dated by TCRdb to 2016 to 2017). TCRdb records Illumina MiSeq as the sequencer. TCR alpha and beta CDR3 regions were amplified with the iRepertoire nested amplicon-rescue multiplex PCR (arm-PCR) platform from RNA. The public reads were reprocessed in TCRdb via fastp at Q25 and MiXCR, keeping in-frame beta chains. Each record represents a unique CDR3 protein, reported with the most common genes and DNA among its rows. A total of roughly 200,000 distinct CDR3 sequences appear in this sample, around 45% of them only once. The top ten constitute roughly 5.2% of the sample. The sample consisted of glioma tissue, nonneoplastic brain tissue, or PBMCs (not recorded which). These receptor sequences come from a human donor with low-grade glioma or glioblastoma, undergoing nonglioma brain surgery, or in good health (not recorded which).

This clonotype occurred many times. This rearrangement joins TRBV6-2 or TRBV6-3 to TRBJ1-5; D uncertain. With 0 bases removed from V and 6 bases from J, the gap between germline ends came to 9 bases. CDR1 and CDR2 (germline): MNHEY, SVGEGT. This CDR3 region has 14 residues. The chain's CDR3 is CASSYSGSGQPQHF. The CDR3 DNA reads as TGTGCCAGCAGTTACTCAGGATCCGGTCAGCCCCAGCATTTT.

This clonotype was seen a handful of times. This sequence joins TRBV7-6 and TRBJ2-3, with D perhaps given as TRBD1 or TRBD2 (5 bases each). Germline CDR1 and CDR2: SGHVS and FNYEAQ. Trimming shortened V by 5 bases and J by 2 bases, and 17 bases separated the two germline ends. The CDR3 covers 16 residues. Written as DNA, the CDR3 is TGTGCCAGCAGCAGCCGTAGAGGGGCGACCACAGATACGCAGTATTTT. Translating it yields CASSSRRGATTDTQYF.

This clonotype was counted many times. Sequence at one end of the junction differs from germline and may be a read error. This rearrangement joins TRBV7-2 to TRBJ2-3, with TRBD2 as a possible D gene (5 bases). The length of the CDR3 is 14 residues. CDR1 and CDR2 (germline): SGHTA, FQGNSA. As DNA, the CDR3 is TGTGCCAGCAGCTTAGTGTTGGCGGGCGATACCCAGTATTTT. It yields the protein CASSLVLAGDTQYF.

The rearrangement joins TRBV27 to TRBJ2-5; D call uncertain. The V gene's germline CDR1 is MNHEY and CDR2 SMNVEV (reference sequence). Deletions cut 6 bases from V and 1 base from J, with 6 bases between. This CDR3 has 12 residues. The CDR3 sequence: CASSHSQETQYF. As DNA, the CDR3 is TGTGCCAGCAGCCATTCCCAAGAGACCCAGTACTTC.

As concerns this clonotype: A clone one base away is much larger, so this may be a read error. The chain employs TRBV19 and TRBJ2-7; the D gene is possibly TRBD1 (6 bases). The CDR3 has 12 amino acids. The V and J ends lost 10 bases and 6 bases respectively, with 16 bases between them. The germline CDR1 and CDR2 sequences are LNHDA and SQIVND (reference sequence). This chain's CDR3 is CATGHGTVEQYF. The CDR3 bases are TGTGCCACGGGACATGGAACGGTCGAGCAGTACTTC. Complete variable domain (other parts from reference TRBV19 and TRBJ2-7): DGGITQSPKYLFRKEGQNVTLSCEQNLNHDAMYWYRQDPGQGLRLIYYSQIVNDFQKGDIAEGYSVSREKKESFPLTVTSAQKNPTAFYLCATGHGTVEQYFGPGTRLTVT.

This clonotype was found a few times. The chain recombines TRBV29-1 with TRBJ1-1, with 10 bases lining up with TRBD1. V lost 6 bases and J lost 1; bases outside the gene matches: 2. CDR1 and CDR2 (germline): SQVTM, ANQGSEA. The CDR3 has 13 amino acids. The CDR3 DNA sequence: TGCAGCGTGTGGGACAGGGGGAACACTGAAGCTTTCTTT. The encoded protein is CSVWDRGNTEAFF.

This clonotype showed up many times. The chain uses TRBV28 and TRBJ2-5; 7 nucleotides align to TRBD1. With 5 bases clipped from V and 4 bases from J, the junction kept 7 bases outside the gene matches. The CDR3 contains 14 residues. Germline V CDR1 and CDR2: MDHEN, SYDVKM. In nucleotides, the CDR3 is TGTGCCAGCAGTAAAACTAGGACAGGAGAGACCCAGTACTTC. Translated: CASSKTRTGETQYF.

As concerns this clonotype: Without the conserved terminal phenylalanine or tryptophan, this CDR3 likely stems from a read error. The CDR3 coding sequence is TGTGCAAGCAGTCCCCCTTTGAGCGGGAGCTCCTACAATGAGCAGTTCCTC. It translates to CASSPPLSGSSYNEQFL. The V gene is TRBV28, the J gene TRBJ2-1; 8 positions match TRBD2. The germline V gene encodes CDR1 MDHEN and CDR2 SYDVKM. This CDR3 region has 17 residues.

In this sample, this clonotype turned up once. A much larger clone differs from this one at a single base, so this may be a read error. The chain carries TRBV7-9 and TRBJ2-7; weak D call: TRBD2 (6 bases). The germline V gene has CDR1 SEHNR and CDR2 FQNEAQ (reference sequence). This CDR3 region has 14 residues. The CDR3 region has the DNA TGTGCCACCAGCTTAAACGGGGGATCCTACGAGCAGTACTTC. This encodes CATSLNGGSYEQYF.

This clonotype turned up a few times. The chain uses TRBV29-1 and TRBJ2-1; D possibly corresponds to TRBD1 (5 bases). V dropped 3 bases and J dropped 7 bases, with 16 bases sitting between them. The V gene's germline CDR1 is SQVTM and CDR2 ANQGSEA. The CDR3 consists of 14 residues. CDR3 sequence reads: CSVESRDDWNEQFF. The CDR3 region has the DNA TGCAGCGTTGAGTCCAGGGATGATTGGAATGAGCAGTTCTTC.

This rearrangement joins TRBV12-3 or TRBV12-4 to TRBJ2-7, with 7 bases aligning to TRBD1. The CDR3 spans 13 residues. Germline trimming cut 5 bases from V and 1 base from J; bases unmatched to any gene: 2. CDR3 protein: CASSGDSSYEQYF. In nucleotides, the CDR3 is TGTGCCAGCAGTGGGGACAGTTCCTACGAGCAGTACTTC.

As concerns this clonotype: This may stem from a read error, because a much larger clone lies one nucleotide away. CDR3 nucleotides: TGTGCCAGCAGCGGGGGAGGACCCTTTATCAATCAGCCCCAGCATTTT. Protein product: CASSGGGPFINQPQHF. This chain joins TRBV7-9 and TRBJ1-5; a weak D match, TRBD1 (5 bases). Germline lookup yields CDR1 SEHNR and CDR2 FQNEAQ (reference sequence). V dropped 5 bases and J dropped 3 bases, with 17 bases sitting between them. The CDR3 is made up of 16 amino acids. Full variable domain (remainder filled in from reference TRBV7-9 and TRBJ1-5): DTGVSQNPRHKITKRGQNVTFRCDPISEHNRLYWYRQTLGQGPEFLTYFQNEAQLEKSRLLSDRFSAERPKGSFSTLEIQRTEQGDSAMYLCASSGGGPFINQPQHFGDGTRLSIL.

The chain couples TRBV6-2 or TRBV6-3 to TRBJ2-3, with D perhaps TRBD1 or TRBD2 (6 bases each). The CDR3 runs to 15 residues. The V gene's germline CDR1 is MNHEY and CDR2 SVGEGT. The germline V and J ends were trimmed by 6 bases and 3 bases, with 16 bases remaining between them. The CDR3 loop reads CASRPRQEGTDTQYF. As DNA, the CDR3 is TGTGCCAGCAGACCCCGACAGGAGGGGACAGATACGCAGTATTTT.

As to this clonotype: A read error may be the cause here, since a much bigger clone is one base away. This CDR3 is missing its conserved last phenylalanine or tryptophan, likely due to a read error. The chain has TRBV19 and TRBJ1-2; weak D call: TRBD1 (6 bases). CDR3 length equals 13 residues. Trimming stripped 5 bases from V and 5 bases from J, with 12 bases between. CDR1 is LNHDA, CDR2 SQIVND, per germline (reference sequence). Here the CDR3 reads CASSQTGAYGYTL. CDR3 nucleotides: TGTGCCAGTAGTCAGACGGGGGCTTATGGCTACACCTTA.

This clonotype has at least ten counts. The CDR3 DNA reads TGTGCCACCAGTGACCGTACCAGTCAGCCCCAGCATTTT. This encodes CATSDRTSQPQHF. V usage is TRBV24-1 and J usage is TRBJ1-5; no clear D. CDR1 is KGHDR and CDR2 is SFDVKD in the germline V gene. The V end lost 4 bases, the J end lost 6 bases, and 9 bases lay between the germline ends. The CDR3 length is 13 residues.

A word on this clonotype: The junction differs from germline at one of its ends, possibly a read error. V is TRBV20-1 and J is TRBJ2-1, with D possibly being TRBD2 (6 bases). Looked up from germline, CDR1 is DFQATT and CDR2 is SNEGSKA (reference sequence). The CDR3 length is 15 residues. CDR3 nucleotide sequence: TGCAGTGCTCCGAAGACTAGAAGGCCCGACAATGAGCAGTTATTC. Its protein product is CSAPKTRRPDNEQLF.

This clonotype was recorded once. A read error is possible here, since a much larger clone lies one base away. This chain joins TRBV28 and TRBJ1-4; D remains unclear. The CDR3 contains 14 residues. Trimming stripped 4 bases from V and 4 bases from J, with 10 bases between. In germline, CDR1 is MDHEN, CDR2 SYDVKM. This CDR3 reads CASSSPWNNEKLFF. The DNA of the CDR3 is TGTGCCAGCAGTTCCCCCTGGAATAATGAAAAACTGTTTTTT.

The sample holds many counts of this clonotype. The chain recombines TRBV7-2 with TRBJ2-3, with D maybe TRBD2 (6 bases). Germline V gene sequence: CDR1 SGHTA, CDR2 FQGNSA. The CDR3 is made up of 15 amino acids. Between the trimmed V and J ends, which lost 5 bases and 2 bases, there was a span of 14 bases. The CDR3 loop is CASSLGLATTDTQYF. Written as DNA, the CDR3 is TGTGCCAGCAGCCTTGGGCTAGCGACCACAGATACGCAGTATTTT.

Worth noting for this clonotype: One end of the junction fails to match germline, which may point to a read error. This chain connects TRBV5-1 to TRBJ2-3; D perhaps matches TRBD1 (5 bases). The germline V gene has CDR1 SGHRS and CDR2 YFSETQ. The CDR3 is 15 residues long. CDR3 bases: TGCGCCAGCAGCTCGGACACAGATAGCATAGATACGCAGTATTTT. Its protein product is CASSSDTDSIDTQYF.

This clonotype was seen a few times. V and J are TRBV12-3 or TRBV12-4 and TRBJ1-2; D remains ambiguous. V dropped 10 bases and J dropped 8 bases, with 17 bases sitting between them. The CDR3 is made up of 12 amino acids. Here the CDR3 reads CAISKRVGGYTF. CDR3 coding DNA: TGTGCCATATCAAAGAGGGTTGGGGGCTACACCTTC.

The rearrangement joins TRBV3-1 to TRBJ2-7; a possible D gene is TRBD2 (5 bases). The germline V and J ends were trimmed by 4 bases and 2 bases, with 12 bases remaining between them. Germline CDR1 LGHDT, CDR2 YNNKEL (reference sequence). CDR3 length equals 14 residues. The CDR3 DNA sequence: TGTGCCAGCAGCCCACTAGGGATTGCCTACGAGCAGTACTTC. Translation gives CASSPLGIAYEQYF.

This chain connects TRBV19 to TRBJ2-7, with D unresolved. The CDR3 is 12 amino acids. The germline gives CDR1 LNHDA, CDR2 SQIVND (reference sequence). V gave up 3 bases and J gave up 3 bases, with 6 bases separating them. The CDR3, as DNA: TGTGCCAGTAGTATCCCGGGCTACGAGCAGTACTTC. It specifies CASSIPGYEQYF.

This clonotype was recorded many times. The chain recombines TRBV28 with TRBJ2-5; 8 bases match TRBD1. Germline CDR1 reads MDHEN; CDR2 reads SYDVKM. This CDR3 comprises 14 residues. V shed 5 bases, J shed 4 bases, and the junction held 6 bases outside the gene matches. Here the CDR3 reads CASSPGQGLETQYF. The CDR3 nucleotides are TGTGCCAGCAGTCCCGGACAGGGTTTAGAGACCCAGTACTTC.

This clonotype has ten or more counts. The V and J genes are TRBV6-1 and TRBJ2-1; 9 bases agree with TRBD2. Germline loops: CDR1 MNHNS, CDR2 SASEGT. V dropped 6 bases and J dropped 10; count of bases not matched to a gene: 7. The CDR3 contains 13 residues. As DNA, the CDR3 is TGTGCCAGCAGGGAACTAGCGGGTCGGGAGCAGTTCTTC. It yields the protein CASRELAGREQFF.

V and J are TRBV11-2 and TRBJ2-7; TRBD1 aligns across 9 bases. J was trimmed by 5 bases and V by 5 bases; bases with no gene match: 13. The CDR3 length is 16 residues. Germline CDR1 and CDR2: SGHAT and FQNNGV. For the CDR3, the DNA is TGTGCCAGCAGCCTAAGGACAGGGGCGCTAAACCACGAGCAGTACTTC. Protein: CASSLRTGALNHEQYF.

For this clonotype: This may be a read error: a much more frequent sequence differs by one nucleotide. The chain is built from TRBV19 and TRBJ1-1; D call uncertain. CDR1 is LNHDA, CDR2 SQIVND, per germline (reference sequence). The CDR3 has 13 amino acids. Trimming pared 5 bases from V and 8 bases from J, leaving 15 bases between. The CDR3 nucleotides read TGTGCCAGTAGTCCTCCTGGATGGCCGGAAGCTTTCTTT. It specifies CASSPPGWPEAFF.

Ten or more counts support this clonotype. CDR3: CSARPGTSGFNEQFF. In DNA form, the CDR3 reads TGCAGTGCTAGACCCGGGACTAGCGGATTCAATGAGCAGTTCTTC. The chain links TRBV20-1 to TRBJ2-1, with TRBD2 matching over 11 bases. The CDR3 sequence is 15 residues long. The trim removed 2 bases at V and 6 bases at J, leaving 6 bases unmatched. CDR1 is DFQATT, CDR2 SNEGSKA, per germline (reference sequence).